The 27 T cell receptor beta chains in this list originate from one sample, sequenced in a study of blood T cell repertoires in COVID-19. The repertoire was sequenced with immunoSEQ multiplex PCR; TCRdb's copy has only in-frame clones and lacks some. The profile shows 50,000 to 75,000 clones, about 75% of them singletons. The sample was peripheral blood. The source of these receptors is a woman aged 80 or over with acute or convalescent COVID-19.

The chain couples TRBV3-1 (or the pseudogene TRBV3-2) to TRBJ2-1, with TRBD2 identical over 7 bases. Per germline, CDR1 LGHDT and CDR2 YNNKEL (reference sequence). This CDR3 comprises 15 residues. Germline trimming cut 5 bases from V and 3 bases from J; bases unmatched to any gene: 7. In nucleotides, the CDR3 is TGTGCCAGCAGCGCCCGGGCTAGCGGCTACAATGAGCAGTTCTTC. Translated, it gives CASSARASGYNEQFF.

The V gene is TRBV28, the J gene TRBJ2-1, with TRBD2 identical over 11 bases. CDR1 is MDHEN and CDR2 is SYDVKM in the germline V gene. CDR3 length: 16 amino acids. The V gene end was trimmed by 6 bases and the J gene end by 1 base; junction bases not matched to a gene: 5. The CDR3 coding sequence is TGTGCCAGCAGGCCTAGCGGGAGGCCTTCCTACAATGAGCAGTTCTTC. Translating it yields CASRPSGRPSYNEQFF.

V usage is TRBV15 and J usage is TRBJ1-1, with a possible D match to TRBD1 (5 bases). Germline lookup yields CDR1 LNHNV and CDR2 YYDKDF (reference sequence). The CDR3 runs to 15 residues. The V end was cut by 0 bases, the J end by 1 base, with 9 bases between. The CDR3 coding sequence is TGTGCCACCAGCAGAGAACCCGGGGGGAACACTGAAGCTTTCTTT. Residues: CATSREPGGNTEAFF.

V is TRBV7-2 and J is TRBJ1-2; 9 bases align to TRBD1. Germline V gives CDR1 SGHTA, CDR2 FQGNSA. Trimming removed 4 bases from V and 1 base from J; junction bases left unmatched: 7. This CDR3 region has 16 residues. The CDR3 coding sequence is TGTGCCAGCAGCTACCCGGGACAGGGACTTAACTATGGCTACACCTTC. It specifies CASSYPGQGLNYGYTF.

The chain links TRBV3-1 (or the pseudogene TRBV3-2) to TRBJ2-7; no definite D call. CDR3 length: 13 amino acids. V was shortened by 9 bases and J by 0 bases, with 12 bases between the two germline ends. Germline V CDR1 and CDR2: LGHDT, YNNKEL (reference sequence). CDR3 nucleotides: TGTGCCAGACCCGTGGCATCCTCCTACGAGCAGTACTTC. As protein: CARPVASSYEQYF.

The rearrangement joins TRBV7-3 to TRBJ2-1; TRBD1 matches at 9 bases. This CDR3 comprises 13 residues. Germline trimming cut 5 bases from V and 7 bases from J; bases unmatched to any gene: 3. Germline lookup yields CDR1 SGHTA and CDR2 FQGTGA. The CDR3: CASSRGQGNEQFF. CDR3 coding DNA: TGTGCCAGCAGCCGGGGACAGGGTAATGAGCAGTTCTTC.

The chain is built from TRBV29-1 and TRBJ2-5; 15 nucleotides agree with TRBD2. Germline V CDR1 and CDR2: SQVTM, ANQGSEA. This CDR3 is 17 amino acids long. V lost 7 bases, J lost 3 bases, and 12 bases stayed unmatched. The CDR3 loop reads CSAGRGLAGGSKETQYF. For the CDR3, the DNA is TGCAGCGCTGGACGAGGACTAGCGGGAGGGTCCAAAGAGACCCAGTACTTC.

The chain links TRBV29-1 to TRBJ2-2, with 9 bases lining up with TRBD1. The germline V gene encodes CDR1 SQVTM and CDR2 ANQGSEA. V trimming: 6 bases; J trimming: 4 bases; junction bases outside the gene matches: 0. The CDR3 spans 12 residues. The CDR3 spells CSVTGGTGELFF. Here the CDR3 DNA reads TGCAGCGTGACAGGGGGCACCGGGGAGCTGTTTTTT.

The rearrangement joins TRBV7-3 to TRBJ1-1, with D unresolved. Germline values: CDR1 SGHTA, CDR2 FQGTGA. The CDR3 loop spans 14 amino acids. The germline V and J ends were trimmed by 2 bases and 0 bases, with 7 bases remaining between them. The CDR3: CASSLFGLNTEAFF. In DNA form, the CDR3 reads TGTGCCAGCAGCTTATTCGGTTTGAACACTGAAGCTTTCTTT.

The chain links TRBV28 to TRBJ2-7; tentatively, D is TRBD2 (5 bases). V lost 3 bases and J lost 2, with 8 bases in between. Germline V gene data show CDR1 as MDHEN and CDR2 as SYDVKM. The CDR3 consists of 13 residues. CDR3 DNA: TGTGCCAGCAGTTTGGACGGGACCTACGAGCAGTACTTC. Protein sequence: CASSLDGTYEQYF.

V gene TRBV7-9 combines with J gene TRBJ2-7; 15 positions agree with TRBD2. The germline CDR1 and CDR2 sequences are SEHNR and FQNEAQ (reference sequence). The V segment lost 5 bases and the J segment 4 bases; nucleotides outside the gene matches: 6. There are 16 residues in the CDR3. CDR3 loop: CASSPGLAGGRYEQYF. The CDR3 DNA is TGTGCCAGCAGCCCGGGACTAGCGGGAGGACGGTACGAGCAGTACTTC.

The rearrangement joins TRBV4-3 to TRBJ1-2; 7 positions agree with TRBD1. Germline V CDR1 and CDR2: LGHNA, YSLEER. The trim removed 4 bases at V and 5 bases at J, leaving 10 bases unmatched. The CDR3 is made up of 15 amino acids. The CDR3 region is CASSLGQGVWYGYTF. The CDR3, as DNA: TGCGCCAGCAGCCTGGGGCAGGGGGTCTGGTATGGCTACACCTTC.

The rearrangement uses TRBV28 and TRBJ2-2; possibly TRBD2 for D (5 bases). The length of the CDR3 is 15 residues. Trimming took 7 bases from V and 2 from J, leaving 14 bases between them. The germline V gene has CDR1 MDHEN and CDR2 SYDVKM. The CDR3 DNA follows: TGTGCCAGCACCCCACGGACTTTCAACACCGGGGAGCTGTTTTTT. Amino acids: CASTPRTFNTGELFF.

The sample holds one count of this clone. CDR3 in amino acids: CASSIGQGYGYTF. DNA for the CDR3: TGTGCCAGCAGTATCGGACAGGGGTATGGCTACACCTTC. The chain employs TRBV12-3 or TRBV12-4 and TRBJ1-2, with TRBD1 identical over 9 bases. The CDR3 sequence is 13 residues long. The trim removed 5 bases at V and 5 bases at J, leaving 3 bases unmatched.

The rearrangement links TRBV11-1 to TRBJ1-1; 8 nucleotides match TRBD1. The germline CDR1 and CDR2 sequences are SGHAT and FQDESV (reference sequence). This CDR3 comprises 12 residues. J was trimmed by 8 bases and V by 5 bases; bases with no gene match: 4. The CDR3 sequence: CASSLQGAEAFF. DNA for the CDR3: TGTGCCAGCAGCCTTCAGGGGGCCGAAGCTTTCTTT.

The chain is built from TRBV24-1 and TRBJ2-1; D remains ambiguous. The CDR3 sequence is 14 residues long. Germline-derived CDR1 and CDR2 are KGHDR and SFDVKD. V dropped 1 base and J dropped 6 bases, with 9 bases sitting between them. CDR3 in amino acids: CATSDFKPGNEQFF. The CDR3, as DNA: TGTGCCACCAGTGATTTTAAACCGGGCAATGAGCAGTTCTTC.

The genes are TRBV7-2 and TRBJ2-7; 7 bases fit TRBD2. Germline loops: CDR1 SGHTA, CDR2 FQGNSA. V shed 2 bases and J 4 bases; nucleotides not matched to a gene: 11. This CDR3 contains 16 residues. The CDR3 DNA reads as TGTGCCAGCAGCTTAACCCGGGGCGGGAGTGGGTACGAGCAGTACTTC. It translates to CASSLTRGGSGYEQYF.

The genes are TRBV10-3 and TRBJ2-1; 10 bases map to TRBD1. This CDR3 contains 17 residues. In germline, CDR1 is ENHRY, CDR2 SYGVKD. The V and J ends lost 3 bases and 4 bases, in that order; junction bases with no gene match: 9. CDR3 nucleotide sequence: TGTGCCATCAGTGATCCCGGGAGGACAGGGGGATACAATGAGCAGTTCTTC. This encodes CAISDPGRTGGYNEQFF.

The V gene is TRBV12-3 or TRBV12-4, the J gene TRBJ1-2, with 7 positions matching TRBD1. J was trimmed by 3 bases and V by 5 bases; bases with no gene match: 3. The CDR3 has 13 residues. The chain's CDR3 is CASSLDRDYGYTF. CDR3 nucleotides: TGTGCCAGCAGTCTAGACAGGGACTATGGCTACACCTTC.

The chain combines TRBV6-5 with TRBJ2-2; D not certain. The CDR3 runs to 15 residues. V dropped 2 bases and J dropped 4 bases, with 11 bases sitting between them. The germline CDR1 and CDR2 sequences are MNHEY and SVGAGI. DNA for the CDR3: TGTGCCAGCAGTTACAAAGGAGTTGGCACCGGGGAGCTGTTTTTT. Translating gives CASSYKGVGTGELFF.

The chain has TRBV30 and TRBJ1-6; perhaps TRBD1 as D (5 bases). CDR3 length: 12 residues. Deletions cut 1 base from V and 10 bases from J, with 8 bases between. Germline V gene data show CDR1 as GTSNPN and CDR2 as SVGIG (reference sequence). The CDR3 DNA reads as TGTGCCTGGAGTGGGGGGGTATCACCCCTCCACTTT. Translated: CAWSGGVSPLHF.

This chain joins TRBV12-5 and TRBJ2-1; D perhaps matches TRBD2 (6 bases). V was trimmed by 7 bases and J by 10 bases, leaving 20 bases between them. The CDR3 loop spans 14 amino acids. CDR1 and CDR2 from the germline V gene are LGHNT and FRNRAP. The CDR3 sequence is CASANSGPRGEQFF. CDR3 sequence (DNA): TGTGCTAGTGCCAATAGCGGTCCCCGCGGGGAGCAGTTCTTC.

V gene TRBV30 combines with J gene TRBJ1-1, with a tentative D call TRBD1 (6 bases). This CDR3 is built from 10 residues. Deletions cut 7 bases from V and 10 bases from J, with 13 bases between. The V gene's germline CDR1 is GTSNPN and CDR2 SVGIG (reference sequence). The CDR3 loop is CASAGTRAFF. CDR3 DNA: TGTGCCTCCGCCGGGACAAGAGCTTTCTTT. The whole variable domain, remainder taken from reference TRBV30 and TRBJ1-1, is SQTIHQWPATLVQPVGSPLSLECTVEGTSNPNLYWYRQAAGRGLQLLFYSVGIGQISSEVPQNLSASRPQDRQFILSSKKLLLSDSGFYLCASAGTRAFFGQGTRLTVV.

The chain is built from TRBV11-3 and TRBJ2-4, with no clear D. CDR3 length equals 13 residues. CDR1 SGHNT and CDR2 YENEEA come from the germline V gene. V gave up 1 base and J gave up 9 bases, with 10 bases separating them. This chain's CDR3 is CASSLGPPSIQYF. For the CDR3, the DNA is TGTGCCAGCAGCTTAGGCCCACCCAGCATTCAGTACTTC.

This chain connects TRBV7-6 to TRBJ1-1, with no clear D. Trimming removed 4 bases from V and 7 bases from J, with 10 bases in between. Germline values: CDR1 SGHVS, CDR2 FNYEAQ. The CDR3 is 12 residues long. The CDR3 region has the DNA TGTGCCAGCAGCTCTTACGCAGGTGAAGCTTTCTTT. Translated, it gives CASSSYAGEAFF.

V and J are TRBV9 and TRBJ2-7; 13 positions match TRBD2. CDR3 length: 15 residues. Germline assignment: CDR1 SGDLS and CDR2 YYNGEE. V shed 4 bases, J shed 4 bases, and the junction held 5 bases outside the gene matches. Here the CDR3 reads CASSLGLAGVYEQYF. Here the CDR3 DNA reads TGTGCCAGCAGCCTAGGACTAGCGGGAGTATACGAGCAGTACTTC.

This chain connects TRBV2 to TRBJ1-1, with D uncertain. This CDR3 spans 13 amino acids. V gave up 4 bases and J gave up 4 bases, with 10 bases separating them. The germline V gene encodes CDR1 SNHLY and CDR2 FYNNEI. CDR3 bases: TGTGCCAGCAGTGCTGAGGGTGTCACTGAAGCTTTCTTT. This gives the protein CASSAEGVTEAFF. Full variable domain (outside the CDR3, taken from reference TRBV2 and TRBJ1-1): EPEVTQTPSHQVTQMGQEVILRCVPISNHLYFYWYRQILGQKVEFLVSFYNNEISEKSEIFDDQFSVERPDGSNFTLKIRSTKLEDSAMYFCASSAEGVTEAFFGQGTRLTVV.